This T cell receptor (beta chain) was identified in a study of T cell changes during pregnancy in multiple sclerosis. Clones were read by immunoSEQ multiplex PCR, and TCRdb kept only the in-frame ones, dropping some. The sample holds over 35,000 clones; around 92% are singletons and the top ten take around 8.1%. Germline V lookup: CDR1 MNHEY, CDR2 SVGAGI. This CDR3 is built from 15 residues. Trimming removed 3 bases at V and 3 bases at J, with 9 bases between. This sequence was found in a female donor with multiple sclerosis, enrolled in a pregnancy study. This chain uses TRBV6-5 with TRBJ2-6; a weak D match, TRBD2 (6 bases). Sequenced material: CD8+ T cells from peripheral blood mononuclear cells, taken in the third trimester of pregnancy. CDR3 sequence reads: CASSYSGDGANVLTF. As DNA, the CDR3 is TGTGCCAGCAGTTATTCGGGGGATGGGGCCAACGTCCTGACTTTC.